This TCR beta chain is from a study of blood T cell repertoires in COVID-19. The overall study: What the recovered Cohort 3 donors had was two negative PCRs, clearance, or symptom resolution. Donors in the United States, Italy and Spain gave samples during acute or convalescent COVID-19. T cells, B-cell-depleted T cells, or PBMCs supplied cDNA or gDNA.

Participant-reported clinical history was the basis for cohort assignment. Produced via immunoSEQ multiplex PCR; TCRdb's table is partial and in-frame only. The sample holds more than 120,000 clones, 75% to 90% seen once. Trimming removed 4 bases from V and 4 bases from J; junction bases left unmatched: 1. This CDR3 has 13 residues. This clonotype was sampled from a man aged 45-60 years in a cohort exposed to, infected with or recovered from COVID-19 (not recorded which). The chain couples TRBV12-3 or TRBV12-4 to TRBJ1-2; TRBD1 matches 9 bases. Material: PBMCs or T cells enriched from blood (not recorded which). The CDR3 nucleotides read TGTGCCAGCAGTTACAGGGGGCCCTATGGCTACACCTTC. Amino acids: CASSYRGPYGYTF.